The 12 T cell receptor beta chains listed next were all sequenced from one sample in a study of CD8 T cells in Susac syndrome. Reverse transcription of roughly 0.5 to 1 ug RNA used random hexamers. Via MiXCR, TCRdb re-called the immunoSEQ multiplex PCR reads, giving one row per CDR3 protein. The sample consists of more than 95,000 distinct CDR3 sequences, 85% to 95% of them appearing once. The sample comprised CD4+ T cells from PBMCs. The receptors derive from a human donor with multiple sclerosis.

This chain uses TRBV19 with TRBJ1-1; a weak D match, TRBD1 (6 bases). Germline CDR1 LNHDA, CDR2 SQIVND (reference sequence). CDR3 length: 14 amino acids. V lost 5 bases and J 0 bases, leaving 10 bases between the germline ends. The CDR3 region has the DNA TGTGCCAGTAGTCAACAGGGACTGAACACTGAAGCTTTCTTT. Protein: CASSQQGLNTEAFF.

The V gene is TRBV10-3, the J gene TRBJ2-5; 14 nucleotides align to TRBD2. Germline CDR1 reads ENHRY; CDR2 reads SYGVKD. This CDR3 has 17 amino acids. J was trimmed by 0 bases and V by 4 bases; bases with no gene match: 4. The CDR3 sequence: CAISGTSGGSYQETQYF. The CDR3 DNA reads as TGTGCCATCAGTGGGACTAGCGGGGGGTCCTACCAAGAGACCCAGTACTTC.

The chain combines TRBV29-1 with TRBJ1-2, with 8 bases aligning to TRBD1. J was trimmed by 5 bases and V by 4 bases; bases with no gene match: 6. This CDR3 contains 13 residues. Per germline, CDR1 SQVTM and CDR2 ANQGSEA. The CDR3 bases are TGCAGCGTTGTAACCGGGACAGGTTATGGCTACACCTTC. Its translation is CSVVTGTGYGYTF.

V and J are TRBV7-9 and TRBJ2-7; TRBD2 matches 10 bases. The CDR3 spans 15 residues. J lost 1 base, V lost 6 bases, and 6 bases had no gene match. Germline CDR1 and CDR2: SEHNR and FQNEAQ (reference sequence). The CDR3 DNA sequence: TGTGCCAGCAGTCCGACTAGCGGGCCTTCCTACGAGCAGTACTTC. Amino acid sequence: CASSPTSGPSYEQYF.

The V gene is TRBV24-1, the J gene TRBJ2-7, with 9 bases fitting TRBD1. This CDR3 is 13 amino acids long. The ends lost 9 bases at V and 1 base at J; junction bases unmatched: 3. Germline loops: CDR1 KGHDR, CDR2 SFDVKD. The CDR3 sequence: CATGTGSSYEQYF. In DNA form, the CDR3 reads TGTGCCACCGGGACAGGGTCTTCCTACGAGCAGTACTTC.

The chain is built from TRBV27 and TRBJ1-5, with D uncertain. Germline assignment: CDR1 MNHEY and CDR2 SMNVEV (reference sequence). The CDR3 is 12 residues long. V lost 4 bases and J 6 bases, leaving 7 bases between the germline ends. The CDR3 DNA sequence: TGTGCCAGCAGTTCCTTCCCTCAGCCCCAGCATTTT. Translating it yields CASSSFPQPQHF.

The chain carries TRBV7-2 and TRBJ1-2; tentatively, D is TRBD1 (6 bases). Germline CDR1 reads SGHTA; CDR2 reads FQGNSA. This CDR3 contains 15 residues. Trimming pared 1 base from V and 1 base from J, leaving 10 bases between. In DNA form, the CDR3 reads TGTGCCAGCAGCTTAGTGTCAGGGGTTAACTATGGCTACACCTTC. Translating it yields CASSLVSGVNYGYTF.

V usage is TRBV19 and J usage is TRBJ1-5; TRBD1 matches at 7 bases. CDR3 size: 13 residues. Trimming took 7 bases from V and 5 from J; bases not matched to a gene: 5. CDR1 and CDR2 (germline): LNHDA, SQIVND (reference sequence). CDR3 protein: CASTSDRYQPQHF. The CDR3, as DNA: TGTGCCAGTACCTCGGACAGGTATCAGCCCCAGCATTTT.

The CDR3 DNA reads as TGTGCCAGCAGTTACTCGATTCTGATCGACAGCTACAGTGAAAAACTGTTTTTT. Protein: CASSYSILIDSYSEKLFF. The chain combines TRBV6-5 with TRBJ1-4; D perhaps matches TRBD1 (5 bases). This CDR3 region has 18 residues. Trimming took off 0 bases at V and 7 bases at J, with 21 bases between the two ends. The germline V gene encodes CDR1 MNHEY and CDR2 SVGAGI.

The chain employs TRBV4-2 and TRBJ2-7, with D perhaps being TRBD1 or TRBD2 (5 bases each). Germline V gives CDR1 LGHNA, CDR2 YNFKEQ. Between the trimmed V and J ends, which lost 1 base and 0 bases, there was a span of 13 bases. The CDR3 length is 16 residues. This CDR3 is CASSQVGDRSSYEQYF. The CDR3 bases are TGTGCCAGCAGCCAAGTTGGGGACCGAAGCTCCTACGAGCAGTACTTC.

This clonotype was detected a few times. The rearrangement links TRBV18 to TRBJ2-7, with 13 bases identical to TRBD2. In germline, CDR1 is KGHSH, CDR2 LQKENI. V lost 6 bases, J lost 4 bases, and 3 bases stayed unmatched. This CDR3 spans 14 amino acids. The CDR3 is CASSSTSGGYEQYF. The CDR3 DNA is TGTGCCAGCTCCTCGACTAGCGGGGGGTACGAGCAGTACTTC.

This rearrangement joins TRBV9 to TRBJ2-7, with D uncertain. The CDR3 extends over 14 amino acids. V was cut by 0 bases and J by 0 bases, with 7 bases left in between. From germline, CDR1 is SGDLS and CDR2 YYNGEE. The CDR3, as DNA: TGTGCCAGCAGCGTAGGACCGAGCTCCTACGAGCAGTACTTC. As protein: CASSVGPSSYEQYF.